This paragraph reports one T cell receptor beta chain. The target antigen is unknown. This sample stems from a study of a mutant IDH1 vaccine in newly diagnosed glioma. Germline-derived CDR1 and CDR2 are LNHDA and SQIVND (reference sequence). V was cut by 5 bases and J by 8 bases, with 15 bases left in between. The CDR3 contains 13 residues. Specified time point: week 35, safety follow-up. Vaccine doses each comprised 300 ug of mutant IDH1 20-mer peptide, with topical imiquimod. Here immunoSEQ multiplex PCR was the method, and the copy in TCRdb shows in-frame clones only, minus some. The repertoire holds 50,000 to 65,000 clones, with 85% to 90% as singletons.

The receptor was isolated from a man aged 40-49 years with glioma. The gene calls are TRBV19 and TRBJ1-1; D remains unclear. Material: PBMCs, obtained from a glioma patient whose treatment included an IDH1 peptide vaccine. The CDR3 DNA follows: TGTGCCAGTAGTCCAACCCACACCGGGGAAGCTTTCTTT. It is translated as CASSPTHTGEAFF.